These 27 T cell receptor beta chains were all obtained from the same sample, sequenced in a study of blood T cell repertoires in COVID-19. The table came from immunoSEQ multiplex PCR; TCRdb's copy has only in-frame clones and leaves some out. This table has some 350,000 clones, 90% appearing once. The specimen sequenced was peripheral blood. The receptors were gathered from a man younger than 30 with active or convalescent COVID-19.

This chain connects TRBV4-3 to TRBJ2-5; TRBD2 is a possible D gene (5 bases). With 4 bases removed from V and 7 bases from J, the gap between germline ends came to 13 bases. Looked up from germline, CDR1 is LGHNA and CDR2 is YSLEER. The CDR3 loop spans 13 amino acids. The CDR3 loop reads CASSPDPEGTQYF. CDR3 bases: TGCGCCAGCAGCCCCGATCCCGAGGGGACCCAGTACTTC.

The V gene is TRBV18, the J gene TRBJ1-6; D is uncertain. The V end lost 2 bases, the J end lost 7 bases, and 12 bases lay between the germline ends. The CDR3 length is 15 residues. The germline CDR1 and CDR2 sequences are KGHSH and LQKENI. As DNA, the CDR3 is TGTGCCAGCTCACCAAATGGCCAGCGAAATTCACCCCTCCACTTT. It encodes CASSPNGQRNSPLHF.

The V call is TRBV28, the J call TRBJ1-1, with TRBD1 matching over 8 bases. The CDR3 loop spans 13 amino acids. CDR1 MDHEN and CDR2 SYDVKM come from the germline V gene. CDR3 region: CALRTGGNTEAFF. The CDR3 coding sequence is TGTGCTCTACGTACAGGGGGGAACACTGAAGCTTTCTTT.

The chain links TRBV27 to TRBJ1-4, with TRBD1 as a possible D gene (5 bases). In germline, CDR1 is MNHEY, CDR2 SMNVEV (reference sequence). The ends were cut back, 2 bases at V and 11 bases at J, with 15 bases in the middle. The CDR3 is 14 amino acids. CDR3 DNA: TGTGCCAGCAGTTTAGTCCGCGGGGCGAATAAACTGTTTTTT. Its translation: CASSLVRGANKLFF.

The chain uses TRBV11-2 and TRBJ2-7; 7 bases map to TRBD1. Germline lookup yields CDR1 SGHAT and CDR2 FQNNGV. The CDR3 runs 12 residues. J gave up 4 bases and V 4 bases, and 1 base lay outside the gene matches. The CDR3 loop is CASSSQGYEQYF. CDR3 DNA sequence: TGTGCCAGCAGCTCACAGGGGTACGAGCAGTACTTC. The complete variable domain, with remaining parts taken from reference TRBV11-2 and TRBJ2-7, reads EAGVAQSPRYKIIEKRQSVAFWCNPISGHATLYWYQQILGQGPKLLIQFQNNGVVDDSQLPKDRFSAERLKGVDSTLKIQPAKLEDSAVYLCASSSQGYEQYFGPGTRLTVT.

V usage is TRBV18 and J usage is TRBJ2-7, with 9 bases aligning to TRBD1. Trimming removed 6 bases from V and 2 bases from J; junction bases left unmatched: 17. The CDR3 extends over 18 amino acids. Germline V gene lookup returns CDR1 KGHSH and CDR2 LQKENI. CDR3 in amino acids: CASSSAGTGYSLAYEQYF. As DNA, the CDR3 is TGTGCCAGCTCGTCAGCCGGGACAGGGTACTCCCTTGCCTACGAGCAGTACTTC.

This clone was observed once. The chain recombines TRBV27 with TRBJ1-1; D is undetermined. The CDR3 runs to 17 residues. Deletions cut 5 bases from V and 0 bases from J, with 19 bases between. Germline V CDR1 and CDR2: MNHEY, SMNVEV (reference sequence). The CDR3 reads CASSPTGVTFMNTEAFF. CDR3 in DNA: TGTGCCAGCAGTCCAACCGGGGTTACCTTCATGAACACTGAAGCTTTCTTT.

The rearrangement joins TRBV27 to TRBJ1-3, with D maybe TRBD1 (5 bases). The germline V gene encodes CDR1 MNHEY and CDR2 SMNVEV (reference sequence). The CDR3 sequence is 15 residues long. V lost 6 bases and J 2 bases, leaving 14 bases between the germline ends. The CDR3 DNA reads TGTGCCAGCAGAGCCGGCGGGGGGACTGGAAACACCATATATTTT. It is translated as CASRAGGGTGNTIYF.

The genes are TRBV12-1 and TRBJ2-7; the table's D gene call, TRBD2, was not cross checked with the DNA. TRBV12-1 is termed a pseudogene. There are 16 residues in the CDR3. The CDR3, as DNA: TGTGCCAGCAGCTCTTCAGAGCGGGGGGACTCCTACGAGCAGTACTTC. Residues: CASSSSERGDSYEQYF.

The V and J genes are TRBV7-2 and TRBJ1-5; the match to TRBD1 covers 10 bases. From germline, CDR1 is SGHTA and CDR2 FQGNSA. The CDR3 totals 16 residues. With 1 base clipped from V and 7 bases from J, the junction kept 7 bases outside the gene matches. The CDR3 DNA is TGTGCCAGCAGCTTAGATCCGACAGGGGGCGGACAGCCCCAGCATTTT. Encoded protein: CASSLDPTGGGQPQHF.

The V call is TRBV7-8, the J call TRBJ2-1; 7 nucleotides agree with TRBD1. CDR1 is SGHVS and CDR2 is FQNEAQ in the germline V gene. The CDR3 has 17 residues. Unmatched junction bases numbered 17, after V lost 5 bases and J lost 7 bases. This CDR3 reads CASSRTSGQRGDNEQFF. For the CDR3, the DNA is TGTGCCAGCAGCCGTACCTCGGGACAGAGAGGGGATAATGAGCAGTTCTTC. The full variable domain, completed using reference TRBV7-8 and TRBJ2-1, is GAGVSQSPRYKVAKRGQDVALRCDPISGHVSLFWYQQALGQGPEFLTYFQNEAQLDKSGLPSDRFFAERPEGSVSTLKIQRTQQEDSAVYLCASSRTSGQRGDNEQFFGPGTRLTVL.

The chain carries TRBV28 and TRBJ2-7, with a possible D match to TRBD1 (5 bases). V was cut by 4 bases and J by 0 bases, with 10 bases left in between. The CDR3 contains 14 residues. CDR1 MDHEN and CDR2 SYDVKM come from the germline V gene. The CDR3 loop is CASSSKTVSYEQYF. The CDR3 DNA reads as TGTGCCAGCAGTTCCAAGACAGTCTCCTACGAGCAGTACTTC. Complete variable domain (other parts from reference TRBV28 and TRBJ2-7): DVKVTQSSRYLVKRTGEKVFLECVQDMDHENMFWYRQDPGLGLRLIYFSYDVKMKEKGDIPEGYSVSREKKERFSLILESASTNQTSMYLCASSSKTVSYEQYFGPGTRLTVT.

The gene calls are TRBV7-2 and TRBJ1-4; TRBD1 matches at 8 bases. The CDR3 runs 14 residues. Per germline, CDR1 SGHTA and CDR2 FQGNSA. V shed 6 bases and J 10 bases; nucleotides not matched to a gene: 10. Here the CDR3 reads CASSPGQGLRKLFF. CDR3 sequence (DNA): TGTGCCAGCAGTCCAGGACAGGGACTCCGAAAACTGTTTTTT.

The chain couples TRBV28 to TRBJ1-3, with D possibly TRBD1 on 5 matching bases. The CDR3 is 16 amino acids. CDR1 is MDHEN and CDR2 is SYDVKM in the germline V gene. V was pared by 8 bases and J by 0 bases, with 17 bases between. CDR3 bases: TGTGCCAGCTCAACCCCGGACACCCGCTCTGGAAACACCATATATTTT. Protein sequence: CASSTPDTRSGNTIYF. Filled out from reference TRBV28 and TRBJ1-3, the complete variable domain reads DVKVTQSSRYLVKRTGEKVFLECVQDMDHENMFWYRQDPGLGLRLIYFSYDVKMKEKGDIPEGYSVSREKKERFSLILESASTNQTSMYLCASSTPDTRSGNTIYFGEGSWLTVV.

The V call is TRBV7-7, the J call TRBJ2-5, with TRBD2 matching over 12 bases. Trimming took 2 bases from V and 9 from J; bases not matched to a gene: 7. Germline V gene lookup returns CDR1 SSHAT and CDR2 FNYEAQ (reference sequence). The CDR3 consists of 15 residues. CDR3 sequence (DNA): TGTGCCAGCAGCTTAACTAGCGGGGGGCCGGGGTCCCAGTACTTC. The encoded protein is CASSLTSGGPGSQYF.

The chain uses TRBV2 and TRBJ2-7; TRBD1 matches 8 bases. Germline CDR1 is SNHLY and CDR2 is FYNNEI. J lost 6 bases, V lost 4 bases, and 11 bases had no gene match. CDR3 length equals 15 residues. CDR3 in amino acids: CASSGDGQGFSEQYF. For the CDR3, the DNA is TGTGCCAGCAGTGGGGATGGACAGGGATTCTCCGAGCAGTACTTC.

The chain is built from TRBV29-1 and TRBJ2-1; 11 bases match TRBD2. Per germline, CDR1 SQVTM and CDR2 ANQGSEA. J gave up 8 bases and V 4 bases, and 4 bases lay outside the gene matches. The CDR3 covers 13 residues. The CDR3 spells CSVGSGRAYEQFF. The DNA for the CDR3 is TGCAGCGTTGGTAGCGGGAGGGCCTATGAGCAGTTCTTC.

This clone was seen a handful of times. The chain couples TRBV5-5 to TRBJ1-2; D might be TRBD1 (5 bases). CDR3 length: 14 residues. The V and J ends lost 4 bases and 0 bases respectively, with 10 bases between them. Germline V lookup: CDR1 SGHKS, CDR2 YYEKEE (reference sequence). The CDR3 here is CASSPDRANYGYTF. The CDR3 DNA follows: TGTGCCAGCAGCCCCGACAGAGCTAACTATGGCTACACCTTC.

The V and J genes are TRBV7-9 and TRBJ1-1; perhaps TRBD1 as D (5 bases). The germline gives CDR1 SEHNR, CDR2 FQNEAQ (reference sequence). V was pared by 6 bases and J by 5 bases, with 10 bases between. CDR3 length: 12 residues. The CDR3 DNA sequence: TGTGCCAGCAGTCAGGGTTTGACTGAAGCTTTCTTT. This sequence encodes CASSQGLTEAFF.

V is TRBV19 and J is TRBJ2-6, with 7 bases aligning to TRBD1. From germline, CDR1 is LNHDA and CDR2 SQIVND (reference sequence). The CDR3 is made up of 15 amino acids. V lost 8 bases, J lost 1 base, and 5 bases stayed unmatched. CDR3 DNA sequence: TGTGCCAGTTCCGAGACAGGGTCTGGGGCCAACGTCCTGACTTTC. The encoded protein is CASSETGSGANVLTF.

The J gene is TRBJ2-7, the V gene TRBV7-2; 10 bases match TRBD1. Germline V gives CDR1 SGHTA, CDR2 FQGNSA. The CDR3 consists of 15 residues. V lost 5 bases to trimming and J lost 6 bases; unmatched junction nucleotides: 10. The CDR3 spells CASSVRSGTGVEQYF. As DNA, the CDR3 is TGTGCCAGCAGCGTACGTTCCGGGACAGGGGTCGAGCAGTACTTC.

V usage is TRBV5-6 and J usage is TRBJ2-7; 10 nucleotides align to TRBD2. J gave up 0 bases and V 5 bases, and 2 bases lay outside the gene matches. Germline V gene lookup returns CDR1 SGHDT and CDR2 YYEEEE. The CDR3 has 14 residues. CDR3 nucleotide sequence: TGTGCCAGCAGTAGCGGGGGGTCCTCCTACGAGCAGTACTTC. Translation: CASSSGGSSYEQYF. Full variable domain (outside the CDR3, taken from reference TRBV5-6 and TRBJ2-7): DAGVTQSPTHLIKTRGQQVTLRCSPKSGHDTVSWYQQALGQGPQFIFQYYEEEERQRGNFPDRFSGHQFPNYSSELNVNALLLGDSALYLCASSSGGSSYEQYFGPGTRLTVT.

This rearrangement joins TRBV11-2 to TRBJ2-5, with 10 nucleotides matching TRBD1. With V trimmed by 0 bases and J by 5 bases, 3 bases remained unmatched. The germline V gene has CDR1 SGHAT and CDR2 FQNNGV. This CDR3 has 15 residues. The CDR3 nucleotides read TGTGCCAGCAGCTTAGAATCGACAGGGGGCGAGACCCAGTACTTC. Translating it yields CASSLESTGGETQYF.

This chain connects TRBV5-4 to TRBJ2-7, with D possibly TRBD1 on 6 matching bases. V was cut by 4 bases and J by 2 bases, with 10 bases left in between. The germline CDR1 and CDR2 sequences are SGHNT and YYREEE (reference sequence). The CDR3 has 13 residues. The CDR3, as DNA: TGTGCCAGCAGCCGACAGGCCACCTACGAGCAGTACTTC. Translated: CASSRQATYEQYF.

The genes are TRBV4-1 and TRBJ2-1, with TRBD2 identical over 7 bases. The CDR3 contains 15 residues. The V and J ends lost 3 bases and 8 bases, in that order; junction bases with no gene match: 10. Germline CDR1 reads MGHRA; CDR2 reads YSYEKL. CDR3 sequence: CASSQLAVTWDEQFF. The CDR3 region has the DNA TGCGCCAGCAGCCAGCTAGCGGTCACTTGGGATGAGCAGTTCTTC.

V usage is TRBV25-1 and J usage is TRBJ2-7; 9 bases are a match to TRBD2. This CDR3 is 15 amino acids long. Germline V lookup: CDR1 MGHDK, CDR2 SYGVNS. Trimming cost V 4 bases and J 6 bases; bases outside gene matches: 10. The CDR3 coding sequence is TGTGCCAGCAGTGTCTCGACTAGCGGATATAGCGAGCAGTACTTC. It yields the protein CASSVSTSGYSEQYF.

CDR3 in DNA: TGTGCCAGCAGCGCCAGGGGAAAACATAATTCACCCCTCCACTTT. Amino acid sequence: CASSARGKHNSPLHF. V usage is TRBV5-8 and J usage is TRBJ1-6; D is perhaps TRBD1 (6 bases). V lost 4 bases to trimming and J lost 5 bases, with 13 bases between them. CDR1 is SGHTS, CDR2 YDEGEE, per germline. The length of the CDR3 is 15 residues.